What follows are 5 T cell receptor beta chains derived from one specimen sequenced in a study of cytomegalovirus exposure and HLA in healthy donors. Sequencing used immunoSEQ multiplex PCR; TCRdb keeps in-frame clones, though not all of them. Altogether roughly 50,000 clones are present, roughly nine tenths being singletons, with the ten largest covering about 0.95%. Sequences were obtained from PBMCs. The receptors were gathered from a man younger than 35 in good health and CMV-seronegative.

There are a few counts of this clone. The chain carries TRBV27 and TRBJ2-1; 8 nucleotides align to TRBD1. Per the germline V gene, CDR1 is MNHEY and CDR2 is SMNVEV (reference sequence). The V and J ends lost 5 bases and 4 bases, in that order; junction bases with no gene match: 16. The CDR3 has 18 residues. CDR3 in DNA: TGTGCCAGCAGTAAGACGGGACAGGTACAGTGGGGTTACAATGAGCAGTTCTTC. Protein product: CASSKTGQVQWGYNEQFF.

This chain links TRBV19 with TRBJ2-1; 7 nucleotides align to TRBD1. This CDR3 has 17 residues. CDR1 is LNHDA, CDR2 SQIVND, per germline (reference sequence). V was pared by 5 bases and J by 1 base, with 11 bases of the junction left unmatched. DNA of the CDR3: TGTGCCAGTAGTGCGTCCAGGGGGTTGGGTTCCTACAATGAGCAGTTCTTC. It encodes CASSASRGLGSYNEQFF.

The chain employs TRBV7-9 and TRBJ1-1; the match to TRBD1 covers 7 bases. The CDR3 extends over 13 amino acids. Germline CDR1 and CDR2: SEHNR and FQNEAQ (reference sequence). J lost 3 bases, V lost 3 bases, and 1 base had no gene match. CDR3 nucleotides: TGTGCCAGCAGCTTGACAGGGTACACTGAAGCTTTCTTT. It encodes CASSLTGYTEAFF.

The J gene is TRBJ1-2, the V gene TRBV28; weak D call: TRBD1 (6 bases). The CDR3 runs to 13 residues. Germline loops: CDR1 MDHEN, CDR2 SYDVKM. Trimming shortened V by 6 bases and J by 7 bases, and 15 bases separated the two germline ends. CDR3 amino acids: CASRPRGGGGYTF. CDR3 DNA sequence: TGTGCCAGCAGACCTCGGGGAGGGGGTGGCTACACCTTC.

The chain recombines TRBV11-3 with TRBJ2-1; TRBD2 matches 8 bases. V shed 2 bases and J 6 bases; nucleotides not matched to a gene: 6. The CDR3 length is 15 residues. From germline, CDR1 is SGHNT and CDR2 YENEEA. The CDR3: CASSLMAGGFNEQFF. CDR3 bases: TGTGCCAGCAGCTTAATGGCGGGAGGATTCAATGAGCAGTTCTTC.